The 24 T cell receptor beta chains reported below all come from one sample, sequenced in a study of T cells in Graves' hyperthyroidism and ophthalmopathy. RNA transcripts provided the source from which TCR beta CDR3 regions were amplified. The HTBI primer set was used in a first-round RT-PCR of the TCR CDR3. TCRdb reprocessed the multiplex PCR reads with MiXCR, giving one entry per CDR3 protein. The sample has about 400,000 distinct CDR3 sequences, under 15% seen once; the top ten hold less than 35%. The source material was blood. The receptors come from a woman aged 25-40 years with Graves' hyperthyroidism.

V usage is TRBV6-1 and J usage is TRBJ2-7; 7 bases align to TRBD1. Per germline, CDR1 MNHNS and CDR2 SASEGT. Trimming removed 4 bases from V and 2 bases from J; junction bases left unmatched: 5. The CDR3 is made up of 14 amino acids. CDR3 coding DNA: TGTGCCAGCAGTGCGAGACAGGGTACCTACGAGCAGTACTTC. It specifies CASSARQGTYEQYF.

V and J are TRBV24-1 and TRBJ2-1, with TRBD2 matching over 7 bases. V dropped 5 bases and J dropped 10; count of bases not matched to a gene: 10. From germline, CDR1 is KGHDR and CDR2 SFDVKD. This CDR3 comprises 14 residues. Here the CDR3 DNA reads TGTGCCACCAGTGCCCCTAGGGAGGGATGGGAGCAGTTCTTC. It translates to CATSAPREGWEQFF.

This clonotype was recorded at least ten times. The chain uses TRBV11-2 and TRBJ1-2; the match to TRBD1 covers 8 bases. The CDR3 consists of 14 residues. J lost 6 bases, V lost 3 bases, and 6 bases had no gene match. Germline V CDR1 and CDR2: SGHAT, FQNNGV. The CDR3 region has the DNA TGTGCCAGCAGCTTCCGGACAGGGTGGGATGGCTACACCTTC. This translates into CASSFRTGWDGYTF.

This clonotype was counted ten times or more. The V and J genes are TRBV18 and TRBJ1-1; D is undetermined. There are 14 residues in the CDR3. CDR1 and CDR2 from the germline V gene are KGHSH and LQKENI. Deletions cut 4 bases from V and 0 bases from J, with 9 bases between. CDR3 protein: CASSLGGVNTEAFF. DNA of the CDR3: TGTGCCAGCTCACTCGGCGGAGTGAACACTGAAGCTTTCTTT.

This clonotype was detected many times. The chain recombines TRBV13 with TRBJ2-1, with 10 bases aligning to TRBD2. Germline V gene lookup returns CDR1 PRHDT and CDR2 FYEKMQ (reference sequence). The junction had 8 bases not matched to a gene; V was cut back by 5 bases and J by 4 bases. The length of the CDR3 is 16 residues. The CDR3 loop reads CASSPRSGRQYNEQFF. In DNA, the CDR3 is TGTGCCAGCAGCCCTCGTAGCGGGAGGCAATACAATGAGCAGTTCTTC.

The CDR3 DNA is TGTGCCAGCAGCTTGGACGGGGTTCAGGGTAATATACGTGTGCAGTTCTTC. It encodes CASSLDGVQGNIRVQFF. The chain employs TRBV5-4 and TRBJ2-1; TRBD1 or TRBD2 may be the D gene (5 bases each). Trimming pared 0 bases from V and 12 bases from J, leaving 25 bases between. CDR1 is SGHNT, CDR2 YYREEE, per germline (reference sequence). The CDR3 runs 17 residues.

This clonotype was recorded many times. The chain combines TRBV3-1 with TRBJ1-2; D ambiguous. V shed 1 base and J shed 6 bases, with 9 bases lying between them. This CDR3 is 13 amino acids long. Per the germline V gene, CDR1 is LGHDT and CDR2 is YNNKEL (reference sequence). Here the CDR3 reads CASSQAQGDGYTF. The CDR3 coding sequence is TGTGCCAGCAGCCAAGCGCAAGGTGATGGCTACACCTTC.

The chain joins TRBV3-1 to TRBJ2-1, with 13 bases identical to TRBD2. This CDR3 has 19 residues. Germline trimming cut 3 bases from V and 0 bases from J; bases unmatched to any gene: 8. Germline V gene lookup returns CDR1 LGHDT and CDR2 YNNKEL (reference sequence). The chain's CDR3 is CASSHRRTSGSLSYNEQFF. DNA for the CDR3: TGTGCCAGCAGCCATCGTAGGACTAGCGGGAGTCTCTCCTACAATGAGCAGTTCTTC.

This chain uses TRBV20-1 with TRBJ2-7, with 12 bases matching TRBD2. V shed 6 bases and J 4 bases; nucleotides not matched to a gene: 7. Germline-derived CDR1 and CDR2 are DFQATT and SNEGSKA (reference sequence). The CDR3 spans 14 residues. In DNA form, the CDR3 reads TGCAGTGCCTCGCCGACTAGCGGGAGTTACGAGCAGTACTTC. Translating gives CSASPTSGSYEQYF.

This clonotype was seen repeatedly, ten times or more. The gene calls are TRBV12-3 or TRBV12-4 and TRBJ1-1, with 8 bases matching TRBD1. This CDR3 has 13 amino acids. The V and J ends lost 8 bases and 4 bases, in that order; junction bases with no gene match: 6. CDR3 DNA sequence: TGTGCCAGCGGAAGTGACAGGGGCACTGAAGCTTTCTTT. Residues: CASGSDRGTEAFF.

In this sample, this clonotype turned up many times. The genes are TRBV3-1 and TRBJ2-5; D not resolved. Germline CDR1 LGHDT, CDR2 YNNKEL (reference sequence). Trimming pared 2 bases from V and 4 bases from J, leaving 14 bases between. The CDR3 extends over 15 amino acids. The CDR3 DNA is TGTGCCAGCAGCCAAAGGTTTTCCTCACCAGAGACCCAGTACTTC. Translating gives CASSQRFSSPETQYF.

The table lists this clonotype with many counts. This chain connects TRBV20-1 to TRBJ2-2; D is undetermined. The V gene lost 2 bases and the J gene lost 1 base, with 17 bases spanning the gap. The length of the CDR3 is 17 residues. Germline V gives CDR1 DFQATT, CDR2 SNEGSKA (reference sequence). DNA of the CDR3: TGCAGTGCTAGAACACCAGGTCTACCCCTGAACACCGGGGAGCTGTTTTTT. This sequence encodes CSARTPGLPLNTGELFF.

V and J are TRBV7-6 and TRBJ1-1, with TRBD1 as a possible D gene (6 bases). Germline V CDR1 and CDR2: SGHVS, FNYEAQ. The CDR3 totals 14 residues. The V end lost 3 bases, the J end lost 9 bases, and 17 bases lay between the germline ends. CDR3 amino acids: CASSLGTGGRKAFF. CDR3 coding DNA: TGTGCCAGCAGCTTGGGGACCGGGGGGCGTAAAGCTTTCTTT.

The chain combines TRBV12-3 or TRBV12-4 with TRBJ2-3; D might be TRBD1 (5 bases). The CDR3 extends over 15 amino acids. Deletions cut 11 bases from V and 4 bases from J, with 22 bases between. CDR3 nucleotide sequence: TGTGCCTTTGGTGTGGGCAGGGTGCACCCAGATACGCAGTATTTT. Its protein product is CAFGVGRVHPDTQYF.

This clonotype was observed a few times. The J gene is TRBJ2-1, the V gene TRBV6-2 or TRBV6-3; 9 bases align to TRBD1. This CDR3 contains 16 residues. Germline V lookup: CDR1 MNHEY, CDR2 SVGEGT. The junction had 8 bases not matched to a gene; V was cut back by 6 bases and J by 2 bases. The CDR3 sequence: CASRLPGQGTYNEQFF. The CDR3 region has the DNA TGTGCCAGCAGACTTCCGGGACAGGGAACCTACAATGAGCAGTTCTTC.

At least ten counts were recorded for this clonotype. The rearrangement uses TRBV11-1 and TRBJ2-1, with a tentative D call TRBD2 (5 bases). Germline-derived CDR1 and CDR2 are SGHAT and FQDESV (reference sequence). V was clipped by 0 bases and J by 8 bases, with 11 bases between them. This CDR3 has 14 residues. The CDR3 sequence: CASSLAGDIDEQFF. In DNA form, the CDR3 reads TGTGCCAGCAGCTTAGCGGGAGATATTGATGAGCAGTTCTTC.

This clonotype was seen a few times. This chain joins TRBV19 and TRBJ2-7; 9 nucleotides agree with TRBD1. V lost 6 bases to trimming and J lost 2 bases; unmatched junction nucleotides: 8. Germline CDR1 reads LNHDA; CDR2 reads SQIVND (reference sequence). This CDR3 has 15 amino acids. In DNA, the CDR3 is TGTGCCAGTAGGCCCTCGGGACAGGGCACCTACGAGCAGTACTTC. Its protein product is CASRPSGQGTYEQYF.

For this clonotype: Given a much more abundant clone one base away, this may be a read error. This chain uses TRBV5-1 with TRBJ1-2; the match to TRBD1 covers 7 bases. The CDR3 spans 15 residues. CDR1 is SGHRS, CDR2 YFSETQ, per germline. V was clipped by 7 bases and J by 6 bases; unmatched bases: 15. CDR3 in amino acids: CASYKTPGTEHGYTF. CDR3 bases: TGCGCCAGCTACAAGACACCCGGGACAGAGCATGGCTACACCTTC. The full variable domain, rest sourced from reference TRBV5-1 and TRBJ1-2, is KAGVTQTPRYLIKTRGQQVTLSCSPISGHRSVSWYQQTPGQGLQFLFEYFSETQRNKGNFPGRFSGRQFSNSRSEMNVSTLELGDSALYLCASYKTPGTEHGYTFGSGTRLTVV.

This clonotype was seen many times. The rearrangement links TRBV7-9 to TRBJ2-3; TRBD2 aligns across 7 bases. Germline-derived CDR1 and CDR2 are SEHNR and FQNEAQ (reference sequence). V was pared by 5 bases and J by 6 bases, with 11 bases of the junction left unmatched. The CDR3 extends over 15 amino acids. DNA for the CDR3: TGTGCCAGCAGCACCTCAGCGGGATCCGGCGATACGCAGTATTTT. Translation: CASSTSAGSGDTQYF.

This clonotype was counted only a few times. V and J are TRBV28 and TRBJ1-6; D may be TRBD1 (6 bases). The V gene's germline CDR1 is MDHEN and CDR2 SYDVKM. The CDR3 is 17 residues long. V was pared by 8 bases and J by 7 bases, with 24 bases between. CDR3 DNA: TGTGCCAGCGGATCACCCAGGGTCGGCAGGGGAAATTCACCCCTCCACTTT. Translating it yields CASGSPRVGRGNSPLHF.

A few counts support this clonotype. CDR3 region: CASVISGQRQNMQFF. CDR3 sequence (DNA): TGTGCCAGCGTGATTTCGGGACAGCGTCAAAACATGCAGTTCTTC. The genes are TRBV11-2 and TRBJ2-4; 7 bases fit TRBD1. The DNA end favors TRBJ2-1, so the J call may be wrong. The CDR3 sequence is 15 residues long. Germline-derived CDR1 and CDR2 are SGHAT and FQNNGV.

This clonotype was counted only a few times. The chain is built from TRBV20-1 and TRBJ2-7; 10 bases map to TRBD2. Germline CDR1 DFQATT, CDR2 SNEGSKA (reference sequence). The CDR3 is 15 residues long. The J segment lost 3 bases and the V segment lost 5 bases, leaving 10 bases of the junction unmatched. CDR3 nucleotide sequence: TGCAGTGCTGAGAGGCTAGCGGGAGCTGACTACGAGCAGTACTTC. It codes for CSAERLAGADYEQYF.

This clonotype was counted many times. The V gene is TRBV2, the J gene TRBJ1-1; 7 bases align to TRBD1. Per germline, CDR1 SNHLY and CDR2 FYNNEI. This CDR3 is 13 amino acids long. The junction had 8 bases not matched to a gene; V was cut back by 6 bases and J by 7 bases. The CDR3 DNA is TGTGCCAGCAGCTACAACAGGGGATATGAAGCTTTCTTT. Protein: CASSYNRGYEAFF.

This clonotype was counted between two and nine times. The chain couples TRBV3-1 to TRBJ2-1, with TRBD2 as a possible D gene (5 bases). Germline lookup yields CDR1 LGHDT and CDR2 YNNKEL (reference sequence). The CDR3 spans 15 residues. Trimming removed 1 base at V and 6 bases at J, with 13 bases between. The CDR3 reads CASSQGLASSNEQFF. CDR3 DNA: TGTGCCAGCAGCCAAGGTCTGGCTAGCTCCAATGAGCAGTTCTTC.